Included here is one T cell receptor beta chain sequence, with context. This specimen belongs to a study of T cells after somatic rescue of genetic block. Between the trimmed V and J ends, which lost 5 bases and 10 bases, there was a span of 13 bases. CDR1 and CDR2 (germline): PRHDT, FYEKMQ (reference sequence). The CDR3 runs to 12 residues. Here immunoSEQ multiplex PCR was the method, and the copy in TCRdb shows in-frame clones only, minus some. The sample has tens of thousands of clones, 85% to 95% seen once. The chain recombines TRBV13 with TRBJ2-3; D is perhaps TRBD1 (6 bases). Specimen: peripheral blood mononuclear cells (PBMCs). This clonotype was obtained from a man aged 35-49 years. The CDR3 nucleotides are TGTGCCAGCAGCCTCCAGGGGAGTGCGCAGTATTTT. Residues: CASSLQGSAQYF.